The 10 T cell receptor beta chains presented below share a single source sample, sequenced in a study of STAT5B mutations in CD4+ large granular lymphocyte leukemia. Measured with immunoSEQ multiplex PCR; TCRdb has only the in-frame clones, and not every one. The table shows 30,000 to 40,000 clones, with about 90% occurring only once. The sequenced sample consisted of CD4+ T cells from blood buffy coats. The receptor source for this set is a human donor in good health.

The J gene is TRBJ1-2, the V gene TRBV11-2; unclear D gene. V was pared by 5 bases and J by 8 bases, with 9 bases between. The CDR3 totals 11 residues. Germline V gives CDR1 SGHAT, CDR2 FQNNGV. CDR3 DNA: TGTGCCAGCAGCCCCGGTCGCGGCTACACCTTC. Amino acids: CASSPGRGYTF.

The rearrangement uses TRBV2 and TRBJ2-3; D perhaps matches TRBD1 (5 bases). The germline CDR1 and CDR2 sequences are SNHLY and FYNNEI. V gave up 3 bases and J gave up 4 bases, with 8 bases separating them. This CDR3 comprises 13 residues. The CDR3 DNA reads as TGTGCCAGCAGTGAGCAGGGCCCAGATACGCAGTATTTT. This gives the protein CASSEQGPDTQYF.

This chain uses TRBV5-1 with TRBJ2-1; 9 nucleotides match TRBD2. CDR1 is SGHRS, CDR2 YFSETQ, per germline. J gave up 1 base and V 2 bases, and 4 bases lay outside the gene matches. This CDR3 region has 16 residues. In DNA form, the CDR3 reads TGCGCCAGCAGCTTCCTAGCGGGATGGTCCTACAATGAGCAGTTCTTC. Translating it yields CASSFLAGWSYNEQFF.

The genes are TRBV20-1 and TRBJ2-5, with D tentatively TRBD1 (6 bases). There are 11 residues in the CDR3. Germline-derived CDR1 and CDR2 are DFQATT and SNEGSKA (reference sequence). The CDR3 loop reads CRGAVGETQYF. The DNA of the CDR3 is TGCAGGGGGGCGGTGGGAGAGACCCAGTACTTC.

The chain recombines TRBV28 with TRBJ1-3; possible D gene TRBD1, 5 bases. In germline, CDR1 is MDHEN, CDR2 SYDVKM. The CDR3 runs 15 residues. The V end was cut by 2 bases, the J end by 8 bases, with 16 bases between. CDR3 in DNA: TGTGCCAGCAGTTTAGGCGGGGCCATCGGACACACCATATATTTT. Protein sequence: CASSLGGAIGHTIYF. The full variable domain, in which reference TRBV28 and TRBJ1-3 provide the parts outside the CDR3, is DVKVTQSSRYLVKRTGEKVFLECVQDMDHENMFWYRQDPGLGLRLIYFSYDVKMKEKGDIPEGYSVSREKKERFSLILESASTNQTSMYLCASSLGGAIGHTIYFGEGSWLTVV.

The chain links TRBV29-1 to TRBJ1-1; 11 bases fit TRBD1. J gave up 4 bases and V 6 bases, and 4 bases lay outside the gene matches. This CDR3 region has 13 residues. The germline gives CDR1 SQVTM, CDR2 ANQGSEA. CDR3 nucleotides: TGCAGCGTGGACAGGGGGCTGCGCACTGAAGCTTTCTTT. This encodes CSVDRGLRTEAFF. The variable domain in full, with the rest retrieved from reference TRBV29-1 and TRBJ1-1, is SAVISQKPSRDICQRGTSLTIQCQVDSQVTMMFWYRQQPGQSLTLIATANQGSEATYESGFVIDKFPISRPNLTFSTLTVSNMSPEDSSIYLCSVDRGLRTEAFFGQGTRLTVV.

The rearrangement joins TRBV5-6 to TRBJ1-6; 12 nucleotides match TRBD1. V shed 4 bases and J 10 bases; nucleotides not matched to a gene: 9. The CDR3 extends over 16 amino acids. Germline-derived CDR1 and CDR2 are SGHDT and YYEEEE. In DNA form, the CDR3 reads TGTGCCAGCAGCCCCGGGACAGGGGGCGGAGGGTCACCCCTCCACTTT. Translated, it gives CASSPGTGGGGSPLHF.

J is TRBJ2-3 and V is TRBV18; 10 bases are a match to TRBD2. This CDR3 has 16 amino acids. The germline CDR1 and CDR2 sequences are KGHSH and LQKENI. V was clipped by 3 bases and J by 4 bases; unmatched bases: 7. CDR3 in amino acids: CASSPSTSGNSDTQYF. The CDR3 nucleotides are TGTGCCAGCTCACCGAGCACTAGCGGGAATTCAGATACGCAGTATTTT.

This chain joins TRBV27 and TRBJ1-1; D possibly corresponds to TRBD1 (5 bases). Trimming stripped 6 bases from V and 6 bases from J, with 14 bases between. The CDR3 totals 13 residues. CDR1 and CDR2 from the germline V gene are MNHEY and SMNVEV (reference sequence). DNA for the CDR3: TGTGCCAGCAGGAAACTAGGGGTCTCTGAAGCTTTCTTT. Its protein product is CASRKLGVSEAFF.

The chain combines TRBV6-6 with TRBJ1-5; D perhaps matches TRBD1 (6 bases). The CDR3 sequence is 14 residues long. Deletions cut 9 bases from V and 3 bases from J, with 15 bases between. Germline CDR1 reads MNHNY; CDR2 reads SVGAGI (reference sequence). For the CDR3, the DNA is TGTGCCAGTTATCCCGGGACACTCAATCAGCCCCAGCATTTT. It specifies CASYPGTLNQPQHF.